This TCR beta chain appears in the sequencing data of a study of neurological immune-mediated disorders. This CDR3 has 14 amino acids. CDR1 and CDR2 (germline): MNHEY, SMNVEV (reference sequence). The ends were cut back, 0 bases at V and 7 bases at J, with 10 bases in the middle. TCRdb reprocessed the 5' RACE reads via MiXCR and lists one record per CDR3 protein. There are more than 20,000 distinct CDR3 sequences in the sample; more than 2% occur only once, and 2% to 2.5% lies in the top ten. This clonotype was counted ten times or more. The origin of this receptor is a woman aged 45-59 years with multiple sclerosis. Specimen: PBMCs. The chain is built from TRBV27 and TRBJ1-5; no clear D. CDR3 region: CASSLSRGGQPQHF. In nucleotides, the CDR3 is TGTGCCAGCAGTTTATCCCGGGGAGGACAGCCCCAGCATTTT.